The 18 T cell receptor beta chains below come from one sample, sequenced in a study of control samples from healthy donors and cancer patients. Produced via immunoSEQ multiplex PCR; TCRdb's table is partial and in-frame only. Of 250,000 to 300,000 clones in the sample, almost 85% were seen once. The sequenced material came from PBMCs. These receptors were obtained from a woman aged 55-69 years with lung cancer.

This clone was picked up one time. The chain has TRBV30 and TRBJ1-2, with unresolved D. The CDR3 runs 11 residues. Trimming left V 2 bases short and J 11 bases short, with 12 bases between. Germline lookup yields CDR1 GTSNPN and CDR2 SVGIG (reference sequence). The CDR3 region has the DNA TGTGCCTGGAGTCTGGCCCTAGGGTACACCTTC. Protein: CAWSLALGYTF.

This clone was detected a few times. The V and J genes are TRBV18 and TRBJ1-5; no reliable D call. Trimming removed 2 bases from V and 7 bases from J, with 15 bases in between. Germline V CDR1 and CDR2: KGHSH, LQKENI. The CDR3 is 15 amino acids. This chain's CDR3 is CASSPTTLGGQPQHF. The CDR3 nucleotides are TGTGCCAGCTCACCAACTACACTGGGAGGACAGCCCCAGCATTTT.

This clone was seen more than once but under ten times. This rearrangement joins TRBV9 to TRBJ2-7; a weak D match, TRBD2 (6 bases). The V end lost 3 bases, the J end lost 5 bases, and 15 bases lay between the germline ends. There are 14 residues in the CDR3. Germline CDR1 SGDLS, CDR2 YYNGEE. CDR3 coding DNA: TGTGCCAGCAGCGGGGACTTGACGGGCCACGAGCAGTACTTC. Protein sequence: CASSGDLTGHEQYF.

The chain employs TRBV28 and TRBJ1-2; unclear D gene. In germline, CDR1 is MDHEN, CDR2 SYDVKM. This CDR3 is 12 amino acids long. V was shortened by 5 bases and J by 12 bases, with 16 bases between the two germline ends. The CDR3 nucleotides read TGTGCCAGCAGTCCTTTACCTACTGGGAACACCTTC. Amino acid sequence: CASSPLPTGNTF.

This clone has a handful of counts. The chain uses TRBV9 and TRBJ1-1; D gene unclear. Looked up from germline, CDR1 is SGDLS and CDR2 is YYNGEE. The CDR3 is made up of 13 amino acids. V was shortened by 4 bases and J by 1 base, with 8 bases between the two germline ends. The CDR3 here is CASSPSENTEAFF. CDR3 sequence (DNA): TGTGCCAGCAGCCCGAGCGAGAACACTGAAGCTTTCTTT.

This clone was detected only a few times. The chain recombines TRBV11-2 with TRBJ1-1; no clear D. The germline V and J ends were trimmed by 3 bases and 1 base, with 12 bases remaining between them. CDR3 length: 15 amino acids. CDR1 and CDR2 (germline): SGHAT, FQNNGV. CDR3 in amino acids: CASSLYSGENTEAFF. CDR3 DNA: TGTGCCAGCAGCTTGTATTCGGGAGAGAACACTGAAGCTTTCTTT.

The rearrangement uses TRBV6-5 and TRBJ1-1; D not resolved. The CDR3 consists of 13 residues. The V end was cut by 6 bases, the J end by 1 base, with 9 bases between. Germline CDR1 and CDR2: MNHEY and SVGAGI. In nucleotides, the CDR3 is TGTGCCAGCAGCCGAACTCGGAACACTGAAGCTTTCTTT. Translated: CASSRTRNTEAFF.

CDR3: CASSNRDRGTYEQYF. Here the CDR3 DNA reads TGTGCCAGCAGCAACCGGGACAGGGGTACATACGAGCAGTACTTC. The chain carries TRBV21-1 and TRBJ2-7; the table calls TRBD1, which could not be checked here. TRBV21-1 is described as a pseudogene. The CDR3 contains 15 residues.

The genes are TRBV11-2 and TRBJ1-1, with D perhaps matching TRBD1 (5 bases). The CDR3 runs to 15 residues. CDR1 and CDR2 (germline): SGHAT, FQNNGV. Trimming took 0 bases from V and 1 from J, leaving 9 bases between them. CDR3 nucleotides: TGTGCCAGCAGCTTAGATCCAGGGCCGAACACTGAAGCTTTCTTT. The encoded protein is CASSLDPGPNTEAFF.

The V gene is TRBV2, the J gene TRBJ1-5; no clear D. Germline assignment: CDR1 SNHLY and CDR2 FYNNEI. This CDR3 contains 13 residues. Trimming took 4 bases from V and 0 from J, leaving 4 bases between them. The CDR3 bases are TGTGCCAGCAGTGTGAATAGCAATCAGCCCCAGCATTTT. Its translation: CASSVNSNQPQHF.

This chain links TRBV5-1 with TRBJ2-1; 11 bases are a match to TRBD2. The CDR3 consists of 16 residues. Germline values: CDR1 SGHRS, CDR2 YFSETQ. The V segment lost 2 bases and the J segment 3 bases; nucleotides outside the gene matches: 4. CDR3 protein: CASSLSGTSGYNEQFF. The CDR3 nucleotides are TGCGCCAGCAGCTTATCCGGGACTAGCGGCTACAATGAGCAGTTCTTC. The entire variable domain, with the rest obtained from reference TRBV5-1 and TRBJ2-1, is as follows: KAGVTQTPRYLIKTRGQQVTLSCSPISGHRSVSWYQQTPGQGLQFLFEYFSETQRNKGNFPGRFSGRQFSNSRSEMNVSTLELGDSALYLCASSLSGTSGYNEQFFGPGTRLTVL.

The chain employs TRBV3-1 (or the pseudogene TRBV3-2) and TRBJ2-5, with unresolved D. Germline CDR1 reads LGHDT; CDR2 reads YNNKEL (reference sequence). Trimming took 0 bases from V and 5 from J, leaving 13 bases between them. CDR3 length: 15 amino acids. DNA for the CDR3: TGTGCCAGCAGCCAAGACTACCTGCCCCGGGAGACCCAGTACTTC. This translates into CASSQDYLPRETQYF.

In nucleotides, the CDR3 is TGTGCCAGCAGCCCTGGAGGGCCCGGAGATACGCAGTATTTT. Amino acid sequence: CASSPGGPGDTQYF. The chain employs TRBV11-3 and TRBJ2-3, with D tentatively TRBD2 (6 bases). CDR3 length: 14 residues. The V and J ends lost 5 bases and 5 bases respectively, with 14 bases between them. Germline CDR1 and CDR2: SGHNT and YENEEA. Combining the CDR3 with reference TRBV11-3 and TRBJ2-3 gives the whole variable domain EAGVVQSPRYKIIEKKQPVAFWCNPISGHNTLYWYLQNLGQGPELLIRYENEEAVDDSQLPKDRFSAERLKGVDSTLKIQPAELGDSAVYLCASSPGGPGDTQYFGPGTRLTVL.

The rearrangement uses TRBV5-4 and TRBJ2-1, with D possibly called TRBD1 or TRBD2 (5 bases each). Germline values: CDR1 SGHNT, CDR2 YYREEE (reference sequence). Trimming left V 0 bases short and J 0 bases short, with 10 bases between. The CDR3 consists of 16 residues. The CDR3 DNA reads TGTGCCAGCAGCTTGGGGGCAGGGAGCTCCTACAATGAGCAGTTCTTC. Protein product: CASSLGAGSSYNEQFF.

The chain couples TRBV6-1 to TRBJ2-5; D unresolved. Trimming pared 1 base from V and 1 base from J, leaving 10 bases between. The CDR3 has 15 amino acids. From germline, CDR1 is MNHNS and CDR2 SASEGT. The CDR3 sequence: CASSEGRLSQETQYF. The CDR3 DNA reads TGTGCCAGCAGTGAAGGTCGTCTTAGCCAAGAGACCCAGTACTTC.

The rearrangement joins TRBV3-1 (or the pseudogene TRBV3-2) to TRBJ1-6; possible D gene TRBD1, 5 bases. Germline V lookup: CDR1 LGHDT, CDR2 YNNKEL (reference sequence). Trimming removed 8 bases from V and 6 bases from J, with 14 bases in between. This CDR3 comprises 14 residues. The DNA for the CDR3 is TGTGCCAGCTCTTGGGCAGGGACTAATTCACCCCTCCACTTT. Translating it yields CASSWAGTNSPLHF.

The chain joins TRBV27 to TRBJ2-3, with 9 bases fitting TRBD1. Germline V lookup: CDR1 MNHEY, CDR2 SMNVEV (reference sequence). V gave up 6 bases and J gave up 0 bases; unmatched junction bases: 7. The CDR3 covers 16 residues. CDR3 region: CASSPPQGASTDTQYF. In DNA, the CDR3 is TGTGCCAGCAGCCCACCACAGGGGGCAAGCACAGATACGCAGTATTTT.

This chain links TRBV5-1 with TRBJ2-3; the D gene is possibly TRBD1 (6 bases). Looked up from germline, CDR1 is SGHRS and CDR2 is YFSETQ. CDR3 length: 15 residues. The V end was cut by 4 bases, the J end by 2 bases, with 14 bases between. As DNA, the CDR3 is TGCGCCAGCAGCCTTGACGGACAGAACACAGATACGCAGTATTTT. This sequence encodes CASSLDGQNTDTQYF. Supplemented by reference TRBV5-1 and TRBJ2-3, the full variable domain reads KAGVTQTPRYLIKTRGQQVTLSCSPISGHRSVSWYQQTPGQGLQFLFEYFSETQRNKGNFPGRFSGRQFSNSRSEMNVSTLELGDSALYLCASSLDGQNTDTQYFGPGTRLTVL.